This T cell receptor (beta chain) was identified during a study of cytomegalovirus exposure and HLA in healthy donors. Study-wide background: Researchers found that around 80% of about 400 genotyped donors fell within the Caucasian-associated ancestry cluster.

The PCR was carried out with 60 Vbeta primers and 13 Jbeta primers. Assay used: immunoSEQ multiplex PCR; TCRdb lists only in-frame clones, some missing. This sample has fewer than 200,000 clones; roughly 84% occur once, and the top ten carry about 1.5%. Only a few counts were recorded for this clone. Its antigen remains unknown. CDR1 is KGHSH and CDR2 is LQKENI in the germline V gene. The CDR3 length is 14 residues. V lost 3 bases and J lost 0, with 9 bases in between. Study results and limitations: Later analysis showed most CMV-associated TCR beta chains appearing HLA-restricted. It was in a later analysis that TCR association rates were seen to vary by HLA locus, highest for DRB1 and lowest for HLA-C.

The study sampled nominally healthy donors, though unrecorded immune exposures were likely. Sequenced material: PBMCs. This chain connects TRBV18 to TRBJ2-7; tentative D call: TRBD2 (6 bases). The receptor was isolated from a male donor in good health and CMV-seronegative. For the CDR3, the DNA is TGTGCCAGCTCACCCACCGGGAGCTCCTACGAGCAGTACTTC. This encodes CASSPTGSSYEQYF. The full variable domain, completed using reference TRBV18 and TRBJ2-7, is NAGVMQNPRHLVRRRGQEARLRCSPMKGHSHVYWYRQLPEEGLKFMVYLQKENIIDESGMPKERFSAEFPKEGPSILRIQQVVRGDSAAYFCASSPTGSSYEQYFGPGTRLTVT.